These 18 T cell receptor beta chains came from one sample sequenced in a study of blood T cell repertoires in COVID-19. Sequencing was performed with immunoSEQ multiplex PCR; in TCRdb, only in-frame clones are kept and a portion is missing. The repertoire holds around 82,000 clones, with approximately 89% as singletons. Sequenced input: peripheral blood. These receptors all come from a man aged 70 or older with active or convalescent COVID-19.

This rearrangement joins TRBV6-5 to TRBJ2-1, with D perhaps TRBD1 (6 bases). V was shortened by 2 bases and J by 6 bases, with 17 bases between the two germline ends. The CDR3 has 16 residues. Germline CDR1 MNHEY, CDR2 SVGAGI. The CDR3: CASSYPDFRGGNEQFF. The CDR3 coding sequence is TGTGCCAGCAGTTACCCTGATTTTAGAGGGGGCAATGAGCAGTTCTTC.

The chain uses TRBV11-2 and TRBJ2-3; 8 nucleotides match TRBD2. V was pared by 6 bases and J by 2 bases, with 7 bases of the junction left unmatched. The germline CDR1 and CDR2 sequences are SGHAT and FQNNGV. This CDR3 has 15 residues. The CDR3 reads CASSERGLYTDTQYF. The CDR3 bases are TGTGCCAGCAGTGAGCGGGGGTTATACACAGATACGCAGTATTTT.

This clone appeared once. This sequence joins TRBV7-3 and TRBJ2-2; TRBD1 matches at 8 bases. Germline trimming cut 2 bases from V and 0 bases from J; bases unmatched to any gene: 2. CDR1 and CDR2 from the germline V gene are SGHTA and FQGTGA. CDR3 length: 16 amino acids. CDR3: CASSLQGAANTGELFF. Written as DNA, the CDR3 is TGTGCCAGCAGCTTACAGGGGGCTGCGAACACCGGGGAGCTGTTTTTT.

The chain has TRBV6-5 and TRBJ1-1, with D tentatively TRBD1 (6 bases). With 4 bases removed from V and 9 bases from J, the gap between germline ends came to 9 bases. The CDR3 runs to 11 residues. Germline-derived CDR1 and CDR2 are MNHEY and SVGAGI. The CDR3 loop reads CASSFDRQAFF. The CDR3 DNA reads TGTGCCAGCAGTTTCGACAGGCAAGCTTTCTTT.

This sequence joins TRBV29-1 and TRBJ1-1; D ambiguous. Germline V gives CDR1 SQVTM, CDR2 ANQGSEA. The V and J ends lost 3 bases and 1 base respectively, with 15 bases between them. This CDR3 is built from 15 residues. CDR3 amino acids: CSVDRFWGGNTEAFF. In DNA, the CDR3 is TGCAGCGTTGACCGTTTCTGGGGAGGGAACACTGAAGCTTTCTTT.

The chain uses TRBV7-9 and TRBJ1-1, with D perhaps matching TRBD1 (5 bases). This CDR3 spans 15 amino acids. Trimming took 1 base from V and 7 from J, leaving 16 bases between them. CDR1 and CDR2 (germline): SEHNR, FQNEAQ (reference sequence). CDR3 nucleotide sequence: TGTGCCAGCAGCTTAGAAATAGGGGTTCCTCGTGAAGCTTTCTTT. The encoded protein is CASSLEIGVPREAFF.

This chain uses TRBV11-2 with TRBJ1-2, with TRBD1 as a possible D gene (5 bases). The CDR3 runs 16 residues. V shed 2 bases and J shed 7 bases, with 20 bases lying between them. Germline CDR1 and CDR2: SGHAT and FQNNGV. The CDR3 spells CASSLFLGQDDRGYTF. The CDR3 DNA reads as TGTGCCAGCAGCTTATTTCTGGGGCAGGATGATCGTGGCTACACCTTC.

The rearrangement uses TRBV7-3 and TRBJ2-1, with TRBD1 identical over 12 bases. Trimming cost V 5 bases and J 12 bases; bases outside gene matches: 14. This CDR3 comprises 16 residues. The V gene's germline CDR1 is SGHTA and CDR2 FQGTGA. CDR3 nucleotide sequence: TGTGCCAGCAGCCCTGATACGGGACAGGGGGCATCAGGGCAGTTCTTC. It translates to CASSPDTGQGASGQFF.

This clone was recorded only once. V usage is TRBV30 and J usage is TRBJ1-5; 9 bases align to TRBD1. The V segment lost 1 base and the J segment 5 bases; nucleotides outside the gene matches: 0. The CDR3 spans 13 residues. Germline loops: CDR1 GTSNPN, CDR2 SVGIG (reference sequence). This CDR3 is CAWSGDRDQPQHF. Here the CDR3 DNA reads TGTGCCTGGAGTGGGGACAGGGATCAGCCCCAGCATTTT.

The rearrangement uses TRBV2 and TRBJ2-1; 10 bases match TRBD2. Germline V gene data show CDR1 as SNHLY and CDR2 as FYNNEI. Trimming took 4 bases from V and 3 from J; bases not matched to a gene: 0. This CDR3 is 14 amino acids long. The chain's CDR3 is CASSVAGGYNEQFF. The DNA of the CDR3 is TGTGCCAGCAGTGTAGCGGGGGGCTACAATGAGCAGTTCTTC.

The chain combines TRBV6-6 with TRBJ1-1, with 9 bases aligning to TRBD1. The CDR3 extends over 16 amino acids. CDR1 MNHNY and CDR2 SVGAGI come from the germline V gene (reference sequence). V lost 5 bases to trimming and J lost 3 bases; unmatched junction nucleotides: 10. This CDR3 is CASSVQQGAGHTEAFF. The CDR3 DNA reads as TGTGCCAGCAGTGTCCAACAGGGGGCGGGCCACACTGAAGCTTTCTTT.

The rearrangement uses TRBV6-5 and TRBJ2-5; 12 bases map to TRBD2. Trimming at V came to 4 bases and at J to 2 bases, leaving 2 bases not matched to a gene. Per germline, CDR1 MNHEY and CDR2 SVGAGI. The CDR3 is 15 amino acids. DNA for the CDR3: TGTGCCAGCAGTTCCGGACTAGCGGGGCAAGAGACCCAGTACTTC. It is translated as CASSSGLAGQETQYF.

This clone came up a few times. CDR3 region: CATLSDGQGYEKLFF. The CDR3 DNA sequence: TGTGCCACCCTTTCCGACGGACAGGGATATGAAAAACTGTTTTTT. The J gene is TRBJ1-4, the V gene TRBV19, with 8 nucleotides matching TRBD1. Per germline, CDR1 LNHDA and CDR2 SQIVND (reference sequence). The CDR3 is made up of 15 amino acids. Germline trimming cut 10 bases from V and 6 bases from J; bases unmatched to any gene: 13.

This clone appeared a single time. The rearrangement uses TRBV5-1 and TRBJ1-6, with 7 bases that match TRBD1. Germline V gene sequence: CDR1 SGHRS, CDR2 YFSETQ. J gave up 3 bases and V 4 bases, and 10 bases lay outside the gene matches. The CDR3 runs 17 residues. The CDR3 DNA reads TGCGCCAGCAGCCTACGATATGGACAGGACTATAATTCACCCCTCCACTTT. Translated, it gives CASSLRYGQDYNSPLHF. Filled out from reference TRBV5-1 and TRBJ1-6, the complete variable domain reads KAGVTQTPRYLIKTRGQQVTLSCSPISGHRSVSWYQQTPGQGLQFLFEYFSETQRNKGNFPGRFSGRQFSNSRSEMNVSTLELGDSALYLCASSLRYGQDYNSPLHFGNGTRLTVT.

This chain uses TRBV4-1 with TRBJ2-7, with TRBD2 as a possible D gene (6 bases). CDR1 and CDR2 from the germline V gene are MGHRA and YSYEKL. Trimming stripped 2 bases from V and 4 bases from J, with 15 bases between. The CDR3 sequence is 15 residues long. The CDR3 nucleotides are TGCGCCAGCAGCCAAATTGGGCAGGGAGGATACGAGCAGTACTTC. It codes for CASSQIGQGGYEQYF.

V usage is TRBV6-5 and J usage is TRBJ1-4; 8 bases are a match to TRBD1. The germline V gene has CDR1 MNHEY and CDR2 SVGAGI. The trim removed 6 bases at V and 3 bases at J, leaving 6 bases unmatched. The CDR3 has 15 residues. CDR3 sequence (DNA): TGTGCCAGCAGCGACAGGGGTTCTTCTAATGAAAAACTGTTTTTT. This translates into CASSDRGSSNEKLFF.

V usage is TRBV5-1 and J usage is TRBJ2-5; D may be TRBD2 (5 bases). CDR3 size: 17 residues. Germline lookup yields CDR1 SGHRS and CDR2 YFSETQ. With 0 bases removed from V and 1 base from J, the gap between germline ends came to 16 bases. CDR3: CASSLDISFRGQETQYF. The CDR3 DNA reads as TGCGCCAGCAGCTTGGATATCAGTTTCCGGGGCCAAGAGACCCAGTACTTC.

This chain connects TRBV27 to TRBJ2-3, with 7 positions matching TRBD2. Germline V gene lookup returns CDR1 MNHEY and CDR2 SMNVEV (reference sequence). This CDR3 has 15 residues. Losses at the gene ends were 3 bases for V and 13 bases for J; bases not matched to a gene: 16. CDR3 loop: CASSFLGSGADREYF. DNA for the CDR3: TGTGCCAGCAGTTTTTTAGGAAGCGGGGCTGATAGGGAGTATTTT.